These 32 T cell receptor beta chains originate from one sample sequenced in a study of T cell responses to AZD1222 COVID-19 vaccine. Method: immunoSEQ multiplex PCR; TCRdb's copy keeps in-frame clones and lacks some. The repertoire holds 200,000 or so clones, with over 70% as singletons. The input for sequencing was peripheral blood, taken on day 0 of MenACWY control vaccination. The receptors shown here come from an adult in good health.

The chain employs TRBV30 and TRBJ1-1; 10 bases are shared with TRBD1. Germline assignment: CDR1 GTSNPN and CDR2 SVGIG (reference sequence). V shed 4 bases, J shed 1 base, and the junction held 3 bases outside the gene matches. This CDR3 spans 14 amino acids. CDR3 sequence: CAWKTGGRNTEAFF. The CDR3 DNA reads TGTGCCTGGAAGACAGGGGGCCGGAACACTGAAGCTTTCTTT.

In DNA, the CDR3 is TGTGCCAGCAGTACGGACAGACTAGCCAAAAACATTCAGTACTTC. It translates to CASSTDRLAKNIQYF. The chain links TRBV6-5 to TRBJ2-4; perhaps TRBD1 as D (6 bases). The CDR3 sequence is 15 residues long. V dropped 5 bases and J dropped 0 bases, with 11 bases sitting between them. Germline CDR1 and CDR2: MNHEY and SVGAGI.

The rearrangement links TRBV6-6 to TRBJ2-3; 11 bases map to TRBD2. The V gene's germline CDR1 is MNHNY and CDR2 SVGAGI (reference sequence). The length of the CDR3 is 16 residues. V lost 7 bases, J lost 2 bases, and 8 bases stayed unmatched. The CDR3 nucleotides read TGTGCCAGCACCCTGGGGACTAGCGGATTCACAGATACGCAGTATTTT. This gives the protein CASTLGTSGFTDTQYF.

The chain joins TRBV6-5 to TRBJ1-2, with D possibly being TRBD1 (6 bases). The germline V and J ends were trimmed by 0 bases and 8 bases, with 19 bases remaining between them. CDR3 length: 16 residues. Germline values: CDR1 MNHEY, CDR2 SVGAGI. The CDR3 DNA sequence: TGTGCCAGCAGTTACTCGATATTGCGGGGGGCGGGAGGCTACACCTTC. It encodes CASSYSILRGAGGYTF.

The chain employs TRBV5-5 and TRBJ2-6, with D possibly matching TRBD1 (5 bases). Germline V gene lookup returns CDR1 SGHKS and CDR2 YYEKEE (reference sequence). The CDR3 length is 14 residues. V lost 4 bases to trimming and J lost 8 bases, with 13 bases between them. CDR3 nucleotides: TGTGCCAGCAGCCCTGGACAATTTCCCAACGTCCTGACTTTC. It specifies CASSPGQFPNVLTF. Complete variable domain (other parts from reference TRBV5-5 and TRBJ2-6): DAGVTQSPTHLIKTRGQQVTLRCSPISGHKSVSWYQQVLGQGPQFIFQYYEKEERGRGNFPDRFSARQFPNYSSELNVNALLLGDSALYLCASSPGQFPNVLTFGAGSRLTVL.

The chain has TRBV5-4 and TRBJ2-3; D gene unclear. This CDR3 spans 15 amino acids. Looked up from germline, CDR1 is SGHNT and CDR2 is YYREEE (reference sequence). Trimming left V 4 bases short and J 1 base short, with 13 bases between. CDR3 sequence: CASSPLPSGTDTQYF. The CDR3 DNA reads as TGTGCCAGCAGCCCCCTCCCCTCTGGCACAGATACGCAGTATTTT.

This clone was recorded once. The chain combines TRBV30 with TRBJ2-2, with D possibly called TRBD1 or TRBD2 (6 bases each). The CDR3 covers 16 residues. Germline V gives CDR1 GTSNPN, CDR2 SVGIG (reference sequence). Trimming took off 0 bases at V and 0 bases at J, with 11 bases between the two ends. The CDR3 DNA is TGTGCCTGGAGTGTGTTCGGGGGCGCGAACACCGGGGAGCTGTTTTTT. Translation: CAWSVFGGANTGELFF. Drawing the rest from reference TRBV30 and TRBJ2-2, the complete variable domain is SQTIHQWPATLVQPVGSPLSLECTVEGTSNPNLYWYRQAAGRGLQLLFYSVGIGQISSEVPQNLSASRPQDRQFILSSKKLLLSDSGFYLCAWSVFGGANTGELFFGEGSRLTVL.

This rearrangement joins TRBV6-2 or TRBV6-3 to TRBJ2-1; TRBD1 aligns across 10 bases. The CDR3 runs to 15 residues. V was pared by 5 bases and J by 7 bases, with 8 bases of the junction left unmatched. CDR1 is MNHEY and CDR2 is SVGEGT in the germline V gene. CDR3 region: CASSTPGQGKNEQFF. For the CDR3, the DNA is TGTGCCAGCAGTACCCCGGGACAGGGGAAGAATGAGCAGTTCTTC.

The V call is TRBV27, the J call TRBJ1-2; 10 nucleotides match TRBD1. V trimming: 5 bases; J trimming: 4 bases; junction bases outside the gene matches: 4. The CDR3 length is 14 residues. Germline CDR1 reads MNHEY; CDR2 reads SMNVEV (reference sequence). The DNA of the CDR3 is TGTGCCAGCAGTAGGGACAGGGGAATCTATGGCTACACCTTC. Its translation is CASSRDRGIYGYTF.

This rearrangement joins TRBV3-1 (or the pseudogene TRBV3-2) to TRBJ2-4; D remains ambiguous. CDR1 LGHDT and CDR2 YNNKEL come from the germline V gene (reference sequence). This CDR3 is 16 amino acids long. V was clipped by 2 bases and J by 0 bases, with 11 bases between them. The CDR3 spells CASSQNPGLAKNIQYF. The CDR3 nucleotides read TGTGCCAGCAGCCAAAACCCTGGCTTAGCCAAAAACATTCAGTACTTC.

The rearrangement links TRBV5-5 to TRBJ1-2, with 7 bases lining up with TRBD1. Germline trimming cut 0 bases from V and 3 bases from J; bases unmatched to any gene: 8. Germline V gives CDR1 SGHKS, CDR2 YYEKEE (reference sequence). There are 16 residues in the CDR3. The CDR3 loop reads CASSLAPQGGDYGYTF. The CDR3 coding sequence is TGTGCCAGCAGCTTGGCGCCCCAGGGGGGGGACTATGGCTACACCTTC.

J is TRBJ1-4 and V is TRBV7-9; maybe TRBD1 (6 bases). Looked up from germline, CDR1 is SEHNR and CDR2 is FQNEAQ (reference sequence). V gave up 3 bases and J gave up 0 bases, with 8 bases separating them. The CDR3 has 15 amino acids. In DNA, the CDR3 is TGTGCCAGCAGCTTGGAGGGGGCAACTAATGAAAAACTGTTTTTT. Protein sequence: CASSLEGATNEKLFF.

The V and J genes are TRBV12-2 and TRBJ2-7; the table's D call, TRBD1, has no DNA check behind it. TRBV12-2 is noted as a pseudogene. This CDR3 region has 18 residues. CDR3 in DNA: TGTGCAAGTCGCTTAGACGTGTCCCCGGACAGGGAAACCTACGAGCAGTACTTC. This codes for CASRLDVSPDRETYEQYF.

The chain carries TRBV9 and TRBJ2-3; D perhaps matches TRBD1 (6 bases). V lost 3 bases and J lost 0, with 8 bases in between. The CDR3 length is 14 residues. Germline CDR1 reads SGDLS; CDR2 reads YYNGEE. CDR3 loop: CASSGTASTDTQYF. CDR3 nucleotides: TGTGCCAGCAGCGGGACAGCTAGCACAGATACGCAGTATTTT.

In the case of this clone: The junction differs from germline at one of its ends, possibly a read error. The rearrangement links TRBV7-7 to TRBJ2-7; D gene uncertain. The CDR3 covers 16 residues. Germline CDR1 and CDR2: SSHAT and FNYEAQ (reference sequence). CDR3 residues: CASSLNDPCRWYEQYF. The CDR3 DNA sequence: TGTGCTAGCAGCTTAAACGACCCGTGCCGGTGGTACGAGCAGTACTTC.

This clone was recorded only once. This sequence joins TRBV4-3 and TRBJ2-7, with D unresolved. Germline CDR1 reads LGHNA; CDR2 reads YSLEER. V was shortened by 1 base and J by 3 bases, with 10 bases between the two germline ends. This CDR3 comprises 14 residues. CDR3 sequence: CASSQGPDDYEQYF. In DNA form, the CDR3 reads TGCGCCAGCAGCCAAGGCCCTGACGACTACGAGCAGTACTTC.

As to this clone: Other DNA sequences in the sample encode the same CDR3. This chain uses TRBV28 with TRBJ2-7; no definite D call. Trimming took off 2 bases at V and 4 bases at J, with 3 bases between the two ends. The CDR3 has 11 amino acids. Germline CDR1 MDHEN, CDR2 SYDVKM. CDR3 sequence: CASSLGYEQYF. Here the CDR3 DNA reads TGTGCCAGCAGTTTAGGTTACGAGCAGTACTTC.

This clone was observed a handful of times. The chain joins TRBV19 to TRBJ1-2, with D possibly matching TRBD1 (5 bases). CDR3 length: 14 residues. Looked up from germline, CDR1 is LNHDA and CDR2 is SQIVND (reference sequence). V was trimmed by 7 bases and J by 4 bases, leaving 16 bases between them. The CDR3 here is CASTGNPSPYGYTF. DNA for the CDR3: TGTGCCAGTACAGGGAACCCTAGCCCCTATGGCTACACCTTC.

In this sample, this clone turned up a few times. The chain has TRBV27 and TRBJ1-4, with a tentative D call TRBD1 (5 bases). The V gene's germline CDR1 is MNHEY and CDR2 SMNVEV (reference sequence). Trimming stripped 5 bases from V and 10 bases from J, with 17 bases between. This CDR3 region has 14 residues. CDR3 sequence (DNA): TGTGCCAGCAGTACGGGGGTGGGAGTCGGAAAACTGTTTTTT. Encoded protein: CASSTGVGVGKLFF.

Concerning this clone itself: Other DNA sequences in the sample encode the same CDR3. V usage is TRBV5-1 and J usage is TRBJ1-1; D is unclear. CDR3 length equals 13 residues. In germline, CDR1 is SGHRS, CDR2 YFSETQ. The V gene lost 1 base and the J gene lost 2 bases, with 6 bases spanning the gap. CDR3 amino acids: CASSLIQNTEAFF. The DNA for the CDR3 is TGCGCCAGCAGCTTGATCCAAAACACTGAAGCTTTCTTT.

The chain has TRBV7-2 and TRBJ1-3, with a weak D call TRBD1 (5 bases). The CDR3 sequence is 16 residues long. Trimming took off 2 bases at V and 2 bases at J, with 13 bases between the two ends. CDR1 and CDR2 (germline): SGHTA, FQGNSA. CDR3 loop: CASSLHQGGTGNTIYF. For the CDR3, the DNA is TGTGCCAGCAGCTTACATCAGGGAGGGACTGGAAACACCATATATTTT.

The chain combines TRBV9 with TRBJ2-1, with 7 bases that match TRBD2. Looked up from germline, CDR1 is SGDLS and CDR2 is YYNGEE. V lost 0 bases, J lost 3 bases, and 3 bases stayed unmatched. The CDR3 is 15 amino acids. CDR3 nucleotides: TGTGCCAGCAGCGTAGTGGGAGGGGACTACAATGAGCAGTTCTTC. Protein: CASSVVGGDYNEQFF.

The CDR3 coding sequence is TGTGCCAGGCCTCGGGGTAGCAATCAGCCCCAGCATTTT. Amino acids: CARPRGSNQPQHF. The chain uses TRBV9 and TRBJ1-5; D is uncertain. The V end was cut by 8 bases, the J end by 0 bases, with 9 bases between. The CDR3 totals 13 residues. The germline V gene encodes CDR1 SGDLS and CDR2 YYNGEE.

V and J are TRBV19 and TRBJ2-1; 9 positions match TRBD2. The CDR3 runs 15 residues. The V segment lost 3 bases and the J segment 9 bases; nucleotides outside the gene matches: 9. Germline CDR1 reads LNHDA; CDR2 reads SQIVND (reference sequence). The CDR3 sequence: CASSIILAGWVEQFF. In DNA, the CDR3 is TGTGCCAGTAGTATCATTCTAGCGGGATGGGTTGAGCAGTTCTTC.

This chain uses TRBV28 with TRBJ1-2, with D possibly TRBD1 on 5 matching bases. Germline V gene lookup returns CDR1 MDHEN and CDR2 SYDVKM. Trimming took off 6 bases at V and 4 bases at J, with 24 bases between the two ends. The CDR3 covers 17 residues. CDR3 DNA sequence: TGTGCCAGCAGCTTTCCCTTTTTTGACAGAGCCTTCTATGGCTACACCTTC. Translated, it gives CASSFPFFDRAFYGYTF.

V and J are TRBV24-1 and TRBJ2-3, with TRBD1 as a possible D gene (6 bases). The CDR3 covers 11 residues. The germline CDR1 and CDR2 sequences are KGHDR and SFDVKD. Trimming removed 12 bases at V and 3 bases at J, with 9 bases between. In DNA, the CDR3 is TGTGCCTCAGGACAGACAGATACGCAGTATTTT. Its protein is CASGQTDTQYF.

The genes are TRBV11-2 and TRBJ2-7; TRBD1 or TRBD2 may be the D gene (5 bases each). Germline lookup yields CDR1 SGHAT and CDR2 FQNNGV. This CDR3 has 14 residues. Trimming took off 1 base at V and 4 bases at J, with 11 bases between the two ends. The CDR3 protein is CASSLGRGKYEQYF. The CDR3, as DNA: TGTGCCAGCAGCTTAGGCCGGGGCAAATACGAGCAGTACTTC.

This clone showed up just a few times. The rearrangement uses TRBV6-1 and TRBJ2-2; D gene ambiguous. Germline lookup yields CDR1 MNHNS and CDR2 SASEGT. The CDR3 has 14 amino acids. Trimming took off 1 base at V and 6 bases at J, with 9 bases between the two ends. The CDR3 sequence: CASSEGRLSGELFF. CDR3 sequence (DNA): TGTGCCAGCAGTGAAGGGCGGTTGTCCGGGGAGCTGTTTTTT.

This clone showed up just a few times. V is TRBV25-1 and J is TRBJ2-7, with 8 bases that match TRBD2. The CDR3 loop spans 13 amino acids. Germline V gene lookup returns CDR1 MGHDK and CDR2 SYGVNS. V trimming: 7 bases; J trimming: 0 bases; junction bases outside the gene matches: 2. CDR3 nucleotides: TGTGCCAGCATGGGGACTAGCTCCTACGAGCAGTACTTC. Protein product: CASMGTSSYEQYF.

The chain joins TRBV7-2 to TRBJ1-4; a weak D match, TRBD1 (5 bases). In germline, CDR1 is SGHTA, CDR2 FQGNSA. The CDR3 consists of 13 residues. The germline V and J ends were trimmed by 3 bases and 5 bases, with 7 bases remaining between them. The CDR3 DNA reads TGTGCCAGCAGCTTCCGGGACAATGAAAAACTGTTTTTT. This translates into CASSFRDNEKLFF.

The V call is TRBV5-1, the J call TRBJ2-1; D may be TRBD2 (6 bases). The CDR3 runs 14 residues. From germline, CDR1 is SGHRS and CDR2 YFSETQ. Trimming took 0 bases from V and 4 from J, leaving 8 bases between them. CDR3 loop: CASSLAGEYNEQFF. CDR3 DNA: TGCGCCAGCAGCTTGGCGGGAGAGTACAATGAGCAGTTCTTC.

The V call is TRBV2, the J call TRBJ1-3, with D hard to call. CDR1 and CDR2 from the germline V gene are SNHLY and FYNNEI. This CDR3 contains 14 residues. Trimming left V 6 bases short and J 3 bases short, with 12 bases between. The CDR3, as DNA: TGTGCCAGCAGCCCTATGACCAGTGGAAACACCATATATTTT. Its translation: CASSPMTSGNTIYF.